This TCR beta chain is drawn from a study of blood T cell repertoires in COVID-19. Per the study methods: The assay estimated nucleated cells by amplifying reference gene primers. Data came from immunoSEQ multiplex PCR; TCRdb stores just in-frame clones and leaves some out. V and J calls and clone size are copied from that table; D and trimming were computed from the DNA. The data show about 270,000 clones, with approximately 91% seen just once and just under 1% held by the top ten. Germline values: CDR1 LNHDA, CDR2 SQIVND (reference sequence). The CDR3 extends over 13 amino acids. The V end lost 7 bases, the J end lost 5 bases, and 14 bases lay between the germline ends.

The clonotype comes from a woman aged 25 to 45 who had recovered from COVID-19. The sample was PBMCs or T cells enriched from blood (not recorded which). V gene TRBV19 combines with J gene TRBJ2-5; tentatively, D is TRBD2 (5 bases). The CDR3 sequence: CASNISPGETQYF. The CDR3 region has the DNA TGTGCCAGTAACATATCCCCGGGGGAGACCCAGTACTTC.